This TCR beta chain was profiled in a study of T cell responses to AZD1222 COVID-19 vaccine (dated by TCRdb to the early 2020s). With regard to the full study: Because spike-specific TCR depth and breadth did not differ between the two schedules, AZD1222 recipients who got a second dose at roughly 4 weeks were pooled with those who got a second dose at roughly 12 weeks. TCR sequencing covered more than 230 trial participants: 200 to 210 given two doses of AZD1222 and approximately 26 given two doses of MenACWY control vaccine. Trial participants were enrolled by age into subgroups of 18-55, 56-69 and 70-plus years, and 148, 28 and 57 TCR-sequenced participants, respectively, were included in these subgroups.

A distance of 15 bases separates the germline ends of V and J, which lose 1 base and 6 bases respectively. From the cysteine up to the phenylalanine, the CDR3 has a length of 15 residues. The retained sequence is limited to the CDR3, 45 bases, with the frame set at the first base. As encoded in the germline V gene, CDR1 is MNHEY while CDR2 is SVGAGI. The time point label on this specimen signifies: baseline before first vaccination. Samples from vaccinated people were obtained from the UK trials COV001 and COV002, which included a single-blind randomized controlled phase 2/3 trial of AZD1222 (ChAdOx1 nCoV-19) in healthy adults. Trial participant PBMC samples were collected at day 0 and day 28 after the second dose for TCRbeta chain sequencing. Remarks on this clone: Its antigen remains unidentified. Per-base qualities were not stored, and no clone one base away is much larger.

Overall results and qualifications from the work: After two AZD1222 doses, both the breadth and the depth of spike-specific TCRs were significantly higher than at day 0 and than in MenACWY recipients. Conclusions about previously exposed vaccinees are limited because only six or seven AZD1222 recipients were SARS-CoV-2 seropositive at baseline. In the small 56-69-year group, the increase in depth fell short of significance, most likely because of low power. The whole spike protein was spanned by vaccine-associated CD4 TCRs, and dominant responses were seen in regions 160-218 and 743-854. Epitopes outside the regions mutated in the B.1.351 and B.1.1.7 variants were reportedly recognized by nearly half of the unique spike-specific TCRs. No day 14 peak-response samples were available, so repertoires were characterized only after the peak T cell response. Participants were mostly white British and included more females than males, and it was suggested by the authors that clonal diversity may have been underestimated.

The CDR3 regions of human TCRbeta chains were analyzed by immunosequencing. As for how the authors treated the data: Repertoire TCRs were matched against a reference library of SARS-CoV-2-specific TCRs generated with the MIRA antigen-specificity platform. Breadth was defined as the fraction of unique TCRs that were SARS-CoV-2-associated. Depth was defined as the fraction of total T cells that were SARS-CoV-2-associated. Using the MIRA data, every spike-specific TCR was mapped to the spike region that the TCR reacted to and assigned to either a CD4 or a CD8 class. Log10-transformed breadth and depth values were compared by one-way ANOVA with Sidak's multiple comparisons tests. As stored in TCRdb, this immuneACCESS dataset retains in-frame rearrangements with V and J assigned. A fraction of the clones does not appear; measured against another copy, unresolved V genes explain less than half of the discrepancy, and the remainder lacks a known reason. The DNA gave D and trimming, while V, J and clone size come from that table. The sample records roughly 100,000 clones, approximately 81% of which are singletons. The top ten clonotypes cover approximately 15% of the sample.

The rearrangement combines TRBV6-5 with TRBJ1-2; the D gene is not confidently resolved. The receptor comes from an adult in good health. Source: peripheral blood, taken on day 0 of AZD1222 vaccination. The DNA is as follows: TGTGCCAGCAGTTACTTGGCAGGACGTCCGGATGGCTACACCTTC. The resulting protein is CASSYLAGRPDGYTF.